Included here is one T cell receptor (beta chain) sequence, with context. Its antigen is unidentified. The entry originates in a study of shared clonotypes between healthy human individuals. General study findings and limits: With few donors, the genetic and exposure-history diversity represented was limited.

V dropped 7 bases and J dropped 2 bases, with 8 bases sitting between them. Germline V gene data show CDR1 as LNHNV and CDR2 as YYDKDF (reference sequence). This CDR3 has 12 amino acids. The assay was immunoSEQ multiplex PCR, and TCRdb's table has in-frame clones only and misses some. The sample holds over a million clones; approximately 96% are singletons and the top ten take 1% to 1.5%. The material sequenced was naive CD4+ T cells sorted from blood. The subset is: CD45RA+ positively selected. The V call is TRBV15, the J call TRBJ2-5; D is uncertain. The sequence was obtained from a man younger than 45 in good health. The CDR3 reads CATTRAQETQYF. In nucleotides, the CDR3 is TGTGCCACCACGAGAGCGCAAGAGACCCAGTACTTC. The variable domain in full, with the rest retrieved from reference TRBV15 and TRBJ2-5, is DAMVIQNPRYQVTQFGKPVTLSCSQTLNHNVMYWYQQKSSQAPKLLFHYYDKDFNNEADTPDNFQSRRPNTSFCFLDIRSPGLGDTAMYLCATTRAQETQYFGPGTRLLVL.